This T cell receptor beta chain derives from a study of blood T cells in healthy people across ages. Using a J-beta primer mix together with a sample-barcoded 5' primer, a second PCR was run for roughly 7 to 11 cycles. TCRdb fed the 5' RACE reads into MiXCR, producing one record per CDR3 protein. The data contain approximately 770,000 distinct CDR3 sequences, 58% of them singletons. The CDR3 loop spans 15 amino acids. Germline CDR1 is DFQATT and CDR2 is SNEGSKA (reference sequence). The chain has TRBV20-1 and TRBJ2-4; D possibly corresponds to TRBD2 (5 bases). The tail of the sequence fits TRBJ2-7 better, so the J call may be wrong. Sequencing was carried out using blood. The receptor's source is a man aged 25 to 40 in good health. This chain's CDR3 is CSALGPWRASYEQYF. Written as DNA, the CDR3 is TGCAGTGCCCTAGGGCCGTGGCGGGCCTCCTACGAGCAGTACTTC.